Given below is one T cell receptor (beta chain) in context. Those who participated ranged in age from about 18 to 89 years and resided in about two dozen US areas. V was trimmed by 4 bases and J by 0 bases, leaving 14 bases between them. The CDR3 runs 16 residues. Germline loops: CDR1 SGHRS, CDR2 YFSETQ. This entry belongs to a study of blood T cell repertoires in COVID-19. Profiling relied on immunoSEQ multiplex PCR, and the TCRdb table lists in-frame clones only, not all of them. The sample shows 250,000 to 300,000 clones, approximately 83% of them seen only once. This sequence originates from a woman aged 45-65 years who had recovered from COVID-19. The chain recombines TRBV5-1 with TRBJ2-1; D is perhaps TRBD2 (5 bases). Specimen: PBMCs or T cells enriched from blood (not recorded which). CDR3 DNA: TGCGCCAGCAGCCAGGAGGTGACAAGCTCCTACAATGAGCAGTTCTTC. Translation: CASSQEVTSSYNEQFF.